This TCR beta chain was recovered during a study of post-analysis software for immune sequencing data (dated by TCRdb to the mid-2010s). The study in broad terms: The recorded disease courses included relapsing-remitting, secondary progressive and progressive-relapsing multiple sclerosis, and some patients had no subtype annotation. A subset of samples was prepared in parallel using single-end sample barcoding, then pooled and co-amplified after Illumina adapter ligation. The patient repertoires were compared against about a dozen previously published healthy control repertoires obtained from donors aged 6 to 25 years.

Overall results and qualifications from the work: When samples were clustered directly using the F measure, samples prepared in the same batch co-clustered strongly, which prompted a batch-effect correction. The multiple sclerosis patient group was slightly younger than the control group. Significantly lower normalized Chao1 diversity was found in multiple sclerosis patients than in controls, suggesting substantial peripheral T-cell clonal expansion.

Note on this clonotype: The antigen it recognizes is unknown. Base-call qualities are not available, and no considerably larger clone is one nucleotide away.

To demonstrate the VDJtools post-analysis software, the study profiled TCR beta repertoires from the peripheral blood of 13 young patients with multiple sclerosis. The multiple sclerosis patients were children and adolescents between about 6 and 15 years of age. Receptor libraries were prepared by PCR. The sequencing machine was an Illumina HiSeq 2500. To reduce PCR and sequencing biases, unique molecular identifiers were built into the TCR beta cDNA libraries. Per 1 to 10 million input T cells, approximately 500,000 cDNA molecules were obtained, such that each molecule approximated one T cell. The same protocol used for the earlier healthy control dataset was applied to prepare and sequence the patient libraries. Within a given batch, samples were prepared together, multiplexed and sequenced on the same HiSeq lane. On the study's bioinformatics: Raw barcoded reads were processed with MIGEC, discarding single-read molecular identifier groups before consensus assembly and CDR3 extraction. Clonotype tables were post-analysed with VDJtools, normalizing diversity by down-sampling all datasets to the smallest sample size. In repertoire overlap clustering, CDR3 amino acid sequences, but not nucleotide sequences, were matched to correct batch-related cross-sample contamination. TCRdb reprocessed the public reads (quality trimming at Q25 with fastp, clone calling with MiXCR) and kept in-frame beta chains. CDR3 protein duplicates are merged, each entry listing the most common genes and DNA. TCRdb's processing, not the authors', yielded these V and J calls. The table for this sample lists about 820,000 distinct CDR3 sequences; approximately 53% of them were counted only once. The ten largest clonotypes hold 4% to 5.5% of the sample.

The sequenced sample was blood. This clonotype was obtained from a girl aged 10-17 years with multiple sclerosis.

The CDR3 is CASSLVSGHRETQYF. The nucleotide sequence reads TGCGCCAGCAGCTTGGTGTCCGGACACAGAGAGACCCAGTACTTC. This sequence uses TRBV5-1 and TRBJ2-5, with TRBD1 as a weak D call on 5 bases. CDR1 and CDR2 are read off the germline V gene as SGHRS and YFSETQ. At the junction V is shortened by 0 bases and J by 4 bases, with 13 bases in between. Counted from cysteine to phenylalanine, this CDR3 has 15 amino acids. The read is trimmed to its CDR3 DNA, 45 bases read in frame from base 1.